What follows are 8 T cell receptor beta chains derived from one specimen sequenced in a study of brain T cells in children with intractable seizures. Documented time point: blood from clinic visit 5 months post-surgery; TSC patient then seizure free. Profiled with immunoSEQ multiplex PCR; TCRdb holds only in-frame clones, not every one. The repertoire holds 340,000 or so clones, with 93% as singletons. The sample consisted of peripheral blood, taken approximately 5 months after surgery. These receptors originate from a boy under two years old with tuberous sclerosis and intractable seizures.

The J gene is TRBJ2-2, the V gene TRBV29-1, with D unresolved. The germline CDR1 and CDR2 sequences are SQVTM and ANQGSEA. Trimming stripped 3 bases from V and 5 bases from J, with 10 bases between. The CDR3 is 13 residues long. CDR3 nucleotides: TGCAGCGTTGAGGGATTACGGACCGGGGAGCTGTTTTTT. It encodes CSVEGLRTGELFF.

This sequence joins TRBV4-1 and TRBJ1-2; D ambiguous. Germline values: CDR1 MGHRA, CDR2 YSYEKL. The germline V and J ends were trimmed by 1 base and 2 bases, with 8 bases remaining between them. The CDR3 contains 14 residues. The CDR3 DNA reads TGCGCCAGCAGCCAAGCTCGGGGAAACTATGGCTACACCTTC. It is translated as CASSQARGNYGYTF.

The chain links TRBV7-3 to TRBJ2-2; TRBD2 aligns across 9 bases. In germline, CDR1 is SGHTA, CDR2 FQGTGA. Trimming removed 2 bases from V and 7 bases from J; junction bases left unmatched: 20. The CDR3 loop spans 20 amino acids. The CDR3, as DNA: TGTGCCAGCAGCTTACCCCCCTCGGCGGTAGCGGGGGCTGAGAACGGGGAGCTGTTTTTT. Protein: CASSLPPSAVAGAENGELFF. The complete variable domain, with remaining parts taken from reference TRBV7-3 and TRBJ2-2, reads GAGVSQTPSNKVTEKGKYVELRCDPISGHTALYWYRQSLGQGPEFLIYFQGTGAADDSGLPNDRFFAVRPEGSVSTLKIQRTERGDSAVYLCASSLPPSAVAGAENGELFFGEGSRLTVL.

The chain combines TRBV3-1 (or the pseudogene TRBV3-2) with TRBJ2-1, with D unresolved. This CDR3 is built from 13 residues. Trimming pared 4 bases from V and 7 bases from J, leaving 11 bases between. CDR1 LGHDT and CDR2 YNNKEL come from the germline V gene (reference sequence). In DNA form, the CDR3 reads TGTGCCAGCAGCCTGGCCGCCTCTAATGAGCAGTTCTTC. It translates to CASSLAASNEQFF.

The gene calls are TRBV19 and TRBJ1-1, with 8 nucleotides matching TRBD1. The CDR3 totals 14 residues. V dropped 4 bases and J dropped 5; count of bases not matched to a gene: 6. Germline V gene lookup returns CDR1 LNHDA and CDR2 SQIVND (reference sequence). The CDR3 is CASSTQGARTEAFF. The CDR3 DNA sequence: TGTGCCAGTAGTACCCAGGGGGCGCGAACTGAAGCTTTCTTT.

V usage is TRBV4-1 and J usage is TRBJ2-3; tentative D call: TRBD2 (6 bases). With 4 bases removed from V and 4 bases from J, the gap between germline ends came to 21 bases. Germline V gene data show CDR1 as MGHRA and CDR2 as YSYEKL. The CDR3 is 17 amino acids. CDR3 region: CASSPRESGGVADTQYF. In DNA, the CDR3 is TGCGCCAGCAGCCCGCGTGAAAGCGGAGGGGTCGCAGATACGCAGTATTTT.

V usage is TRBV3-1 (or the pseudogene TRBV3-2) and J usage is TRBJ2-1; D remains ambiguous. Germline lookup yields CDR1 LGHDT and CDR2 YNNKEL (reference sequence). Trimming shortened V by 1 base and J by 7 bases, and 8 bases separated the two germline ends. This CDR3 is built from 13 residues. The chain's CDR3 is CASSQATRNEQFF. CDR3 coding DNA: TGTGCCAGCAGCCAAGCGACAAGGAATGAGCAGTTCTTC.

The chain employs TRBV13 and TRBJ2-3; 8 nucleotides line up with TRBD2. Looked up from germline, CDR1 is PRHDT and CDR2 is FYEKMQ (reference sequence). This CDR3 has 14 residues. With V trimmed by 4 bases and J by 4 bases, 4 bases remained unmatched. The CDR3 reads CASSSSREADTQYF. The CDR3 region has the DNA TGTGCCAGCAGCTCATCGCGGGAGGCAGATACGCAGTATTTT.